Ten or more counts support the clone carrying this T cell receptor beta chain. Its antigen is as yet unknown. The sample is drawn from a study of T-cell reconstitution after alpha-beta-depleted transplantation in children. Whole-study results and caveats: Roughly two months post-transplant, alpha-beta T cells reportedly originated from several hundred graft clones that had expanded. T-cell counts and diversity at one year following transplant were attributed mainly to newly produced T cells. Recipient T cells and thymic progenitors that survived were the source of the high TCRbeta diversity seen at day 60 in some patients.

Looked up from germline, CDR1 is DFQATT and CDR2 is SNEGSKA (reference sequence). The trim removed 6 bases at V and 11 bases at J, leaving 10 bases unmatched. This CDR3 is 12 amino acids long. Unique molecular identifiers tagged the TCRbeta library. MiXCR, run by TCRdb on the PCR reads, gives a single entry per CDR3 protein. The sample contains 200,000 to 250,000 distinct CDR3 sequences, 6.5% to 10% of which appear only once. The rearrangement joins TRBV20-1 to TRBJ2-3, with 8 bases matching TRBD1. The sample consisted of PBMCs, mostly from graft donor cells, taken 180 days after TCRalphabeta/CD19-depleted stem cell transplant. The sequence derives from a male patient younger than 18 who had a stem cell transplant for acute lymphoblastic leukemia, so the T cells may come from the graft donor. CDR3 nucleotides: TGCAGTGCCGACAGTTTCACAGGGGGGCAGTATTTT. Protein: CSADSFTGGQYF.